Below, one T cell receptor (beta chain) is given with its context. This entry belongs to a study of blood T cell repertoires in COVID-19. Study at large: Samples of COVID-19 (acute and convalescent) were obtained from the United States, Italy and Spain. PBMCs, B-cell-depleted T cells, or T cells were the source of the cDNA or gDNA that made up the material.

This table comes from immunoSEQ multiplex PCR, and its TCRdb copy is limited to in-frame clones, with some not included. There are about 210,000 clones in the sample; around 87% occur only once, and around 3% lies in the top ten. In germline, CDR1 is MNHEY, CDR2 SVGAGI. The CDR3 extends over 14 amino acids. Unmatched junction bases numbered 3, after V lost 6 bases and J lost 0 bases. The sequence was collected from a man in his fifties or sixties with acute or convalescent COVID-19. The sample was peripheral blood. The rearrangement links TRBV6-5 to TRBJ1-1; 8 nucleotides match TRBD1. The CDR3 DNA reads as TGTGCCAGCAGCCCGACAGGGGTGAACACTGAAGCTTTCTTT. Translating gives CASSPTGVNTEAFF.